This T cell receptor (beta chain) was identified during a study of identical twins. This clonotype turned up a few times. The CDR3 has 13 amino acids. Germline V gene lookup returns CDR1 SEHNR and CDR2 FQNEAQ (reference sequence). With 11 bases clipped from V and 6 bases from J, the junction kept 11 bases outside the gene matches. TCRdb fed the 5' RACE reads into MiXCR, producing one record per CDR3 protein. This table holds 400,000 to 500,000 distinct CDR3 sequences, roughly 20% found once. The sequence derives from a man aged 45-65 years in good health. Sequenced input: naive T cells sorted from blood. The rearrangement joins TRBV7-9 to TRBJ2-7, with TRBD2 matching over 9 bases. CDR3 in amino acids: CAVLGGGAGEQYF. For the CDR3, the DNA is TGTGCCGTCCTCGGCGGGGGGGCCGGCGAGCAGTACTTC.